Following are 3 T cell receptor beta chains from one sample sequenced in a study of vaccination and CD4 T cells after COVID-19. No cognate antigen is known for these TCRs. Treatment in this sample: roughly nine-day PBMC culture with coronavirus spike peptide pools or control peptides (ViraFEST assay). The unexposed donor's CD4+ T cells were collected before the COVID-19 pandemic (2011-2018). The Oncomine TCR Beta short-read assay generated sequence data from the DNA of cultured CD4+ T cells. TCRdb analysed the PCR reads with MiXCR anew, one entry per CDR3 protein. The sample holds 2,500 to 3,000 distinct CDR3 sequences, about 25% seen once. The specimen sequenced was CD4+ T cells from blood, cultured in vitro. Every receptor here comes from a human donor in good health.

The chain carries TRBV6-5 and TRBJ2-7; no definite D call. Trimming shortened V by 0 bases and J by 2 bases, and 11 bases separated the two germline ends. The CDR3 totals 15 residues. Looked up from germline, CDR1 is MNHEY and CDR2 is SVGAGI. DNA for the CDR3: TGTGCCAGCAGTTACTCTTTAACCCGTCCCTACGAGCAGTACTTC. Protein sequence: CASSYSLTRPYEQYF.

For the CDR3, the DNA is TGTGCCAGCTCACCAGGGGCCAATCAGCCCCAGCATTTT. As protein: CASSPGANQPQHF. This chain connects TRBV18 to TRBJ1-5, with a tentative D call TRBD1 (5 bases). Germline CDR1 KGHSH, CDR2 LQKENI. V was cut by 2 bases and J by 3 bases, with 5 bases left in between. The CDR3 has 13 residues.

This clonotype is medium-sized in the sample. CDR3 in amino acids: CSARSNGGKPQHF. The CDR3 DNA reads as TGCAGTGCTAGATCGAACGGGGGTAAACCCCAGCATTTT. The chain recombines TRBV20-1 with TRBJ1-5; maybe TRBD1 (5 bases). The germline CDR1 and CDR2 sequences are DFQATT and SNEGSKA (reference sequence). Trimming cost V 2 bases and J 10 bases, with 15 bases left between them. The CDR3 runs 13 residues.